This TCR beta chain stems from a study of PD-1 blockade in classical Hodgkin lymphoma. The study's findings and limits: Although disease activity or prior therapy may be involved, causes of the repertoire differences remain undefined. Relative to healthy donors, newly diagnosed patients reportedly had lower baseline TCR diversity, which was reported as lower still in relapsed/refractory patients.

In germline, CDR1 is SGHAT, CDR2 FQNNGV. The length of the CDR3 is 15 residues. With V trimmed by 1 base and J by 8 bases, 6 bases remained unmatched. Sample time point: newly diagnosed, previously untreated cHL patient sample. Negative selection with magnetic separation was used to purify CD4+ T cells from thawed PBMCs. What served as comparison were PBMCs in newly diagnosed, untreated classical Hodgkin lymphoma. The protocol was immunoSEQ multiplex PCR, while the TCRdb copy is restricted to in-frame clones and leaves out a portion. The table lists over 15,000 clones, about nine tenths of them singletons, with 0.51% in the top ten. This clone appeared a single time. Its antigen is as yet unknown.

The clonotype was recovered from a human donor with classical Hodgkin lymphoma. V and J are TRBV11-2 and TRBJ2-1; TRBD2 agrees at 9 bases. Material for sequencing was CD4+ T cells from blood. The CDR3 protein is CASSLVSGRRDEQFF. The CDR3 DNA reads TGTGCCAGCAGCTTAGTTAGCGGGAGAAGGGATGAGCAGTTCTTC.